Below, 10 T cell receptor beta chains from the same sample are listed, as sequenced in a study of T-cell reconstitution after alpha-beta-depleted transplantation in children. The TCRbeta library incorporated unique molecular identifiers. TCRdb ran MiXCR on the PCR reads and lists one entry per CDR3 protein. The data show 600,000 to 800,000 distinct CDR3 sequences, with 13% seen just once and around 0.76% held by the top ten. Material: PBMCs, obtained before TCRalphabeta/CD19-depleted stem cell transplant. The receptors stem from a girl aged 2-10 years with congenital amegakaryocytic thrombocytopenia, due to receive a stem cell transplant.

This clonotype showed up many times. The gene calls are TRBV29-1 and TRBJ1-2; 8 bases line up with TRBD1. V was clipped by 6 bases and J by 0 bases; unmatched bases: 9. Germline V gives CDR1 SQVTM, CDR2 ANQGSEA. The CDR3 length is 15 residues. The CDR3 protein is CSVILTGEANYGYTF. The DNA of the CDR3 is TGCAGCGTCATACTGACAGGGGAAGCTAACTATGGCTACACCTTC.

The chain is built from TRBV29-1 and TRBJ2-7, with a possible D match to TRBD1 (6 bases). Trimming took 4 bases from V and 5 from J, leaving 12 bases between them. Germline loops: CDR1 SQVTM, CDR2 ANQGSEA. The length of the CDR3 is 12 residues. The CDR3, as DNA: TGCAGCGTTGTTGGCAGGGGCCACGAGCAGTACTTC. Translated: CSVVGRGHEQYF.

This clonotype occurred a few times. The CDR3 loop reads CASSLEKRTYEQYF. CDR3 DNA: TGTGCCAGCAGCTTAGAAAAACGTACCTACGAGCAGTACTTC. This sequence joins TRBV7-9 and TRBJ2-7; D gene uncertain. This CDR3 comprises 14 residues. Germline V CDR1 and CDR2: SEHNR, FQNEAQ (reference sequence). Trimming removed 1 base from V and 2 bases from J, with 9 bases in between.

There are many counts of this clonotype. V and J are TRBV10-1 and TRBJ2-5; TRBD1 might be the D (6 bases). The CDR3 is 15 residues long. Looked up from germline, CDR1 is WNHNN and CDR2 is SYGVQD (reference sequence). Trimming removed 4 bases at V and 0 bases at J, with 12 bases between. CDR3 region: CASSGKTGNQETQYF. CDR3 nucleotides: TGCGCCAGCAGTGGAAAAACAGGGAACCAAGAGACCCAGTACTTC.

This clonotype appeared a few times. This chain links TRBV7-9 with TRBJ2-3; 7 bases align to TRBD1. This CDR3 comprises 15 residues. Germline loops: CDR1 SEHNR, CDR2 FQNEAQ (reference sequence). V shed 5 bases, J shed 4 bases, and the junction held 9 bases outside the gene matches. The CDR3 is CASSPGQYPPDTQYF. In DNA form, the CDR3 reads TGTGCCAGCAGCCCGGGACAGTACCCTCCAGATACGCAGTATTTT.

This clonotype was detected many times. The J gene is TRBJ2-7, the V gene TRBV20-1; no definite D call. Germline CDR1 DFQATT, CDR2 SNEGSKA (reference sequence). The V end was cut by 1 base, the J end by 2 bases, with 6 bases between. This CDR3 contains 12 residues. As DNA, the CDR3 is TGCAGTGCTAGAGCCCCAACCTACGAGCAGTACTTC. It encodes CSARAPTYEQYF.

The sample holds many counts of this clonotype. V usage is TRBV12-3 or TRBV12-4 and J usage is TRBJ1-1; D remains ambiguous. The V gene lost 7 bases and the J gene lost 2 bases, with 14 bases spanning the gap. CDR3 length: 14 residues. CDR3 region: CASTKDGQNTEAFF. The CDR3 bases are TGTGCCAGCACCAAGGACGGGCAAAACACTGAAGCTTTCTTT.

V is TRBV28 and J is TRBJ2-1, with 10 bases lining up with TRBD1. V shed 5 bases and J 8 bases; nucleotides not matched to a gene: 6. Germline V lookup: CDR1 MDHEN, CDR2 SYDVKM. The CDR3 contains 14 residues. This CDR3 reads CASSRQGAQDEQFF. Written as DNA, the CDR3 is TGTGCCAGCAGTCGACAGGGGGCGCAGGATGAGCAGTTCTTC.

This clonotype showed up many times. The chain is built from TRBV12-3 or TRBV12-4 and TRBJ2-5; D unclear. The CDR3 has 13 amino acids. Trimming removed 6 bases at V and 1 base at J, with 9 bases between. This CDR3 reads CASRSRVQETQYF. CDR3 DNA sequence: TGTGCCAGCAGATCCCGGGTCCAAGAGACCCAGTACTTC.

This sequence joins TRBV18 and TRBJ2-3, with D unresolved. V was trimmed by 5 bases and J by 4 bases, leaving 7 bases between them. In germline, CDR1 is KGHSH, CDR2 LQKENI. CDR3 length: 12 amino acids. This CDR3 is CASSFNADTQYF. Here the CDR3 DNA reads TGTGCCAGCTCATTCAACGCAGATACGCAGTATTTT. The whole variable domain, filled in from reference TRBV18 and TRBJ2-3, reads NAGVMQNPRHLVRRRGQEARLRCSPMKGHSHVYWYRQLPEEGLKFMVYLQKENIIDESGMPKERFSAEFPKEGPSILRIQQVVRGDSAAYFCASSFNADTQYFGPGTRLTVL.